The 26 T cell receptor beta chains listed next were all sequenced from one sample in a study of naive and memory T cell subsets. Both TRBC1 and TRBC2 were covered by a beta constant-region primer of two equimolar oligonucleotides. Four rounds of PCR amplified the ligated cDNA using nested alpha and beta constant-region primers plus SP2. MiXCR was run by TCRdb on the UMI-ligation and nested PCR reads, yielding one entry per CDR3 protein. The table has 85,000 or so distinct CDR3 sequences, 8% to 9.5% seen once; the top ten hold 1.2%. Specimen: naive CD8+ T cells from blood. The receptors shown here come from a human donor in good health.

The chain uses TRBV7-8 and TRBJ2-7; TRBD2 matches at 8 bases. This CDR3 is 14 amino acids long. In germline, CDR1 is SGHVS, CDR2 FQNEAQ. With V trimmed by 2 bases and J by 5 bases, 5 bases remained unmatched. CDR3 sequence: CASSLLGRVDEQYF. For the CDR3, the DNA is TGTGCCAGCAGCTTACTCGGGAGGGTCGACGAGCAGTACTTC.

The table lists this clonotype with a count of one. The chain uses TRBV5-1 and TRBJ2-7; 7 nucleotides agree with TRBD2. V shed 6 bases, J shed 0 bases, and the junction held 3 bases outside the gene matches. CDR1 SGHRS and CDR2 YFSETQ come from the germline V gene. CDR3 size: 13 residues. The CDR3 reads CASKGGSSYEQYF. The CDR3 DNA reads TGCGCCAGCAAGGGCGGGAGCTCCTACGAGCAGTACTTC. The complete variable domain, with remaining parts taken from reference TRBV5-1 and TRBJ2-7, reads KAGVTQTPRYLIKTRGQQVTLSCSPISGHRSVSWYQQTPGQGLQFLFEYFSETQRNKGNFPGRFSGRQFSNSRSEMNVSTLELGDSALYLCASKGGSSYEQYFGPGTRLTVT.

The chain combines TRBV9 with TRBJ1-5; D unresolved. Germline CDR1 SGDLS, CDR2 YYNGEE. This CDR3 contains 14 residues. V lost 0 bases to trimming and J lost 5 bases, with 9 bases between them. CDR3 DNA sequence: TGTGCCAGCAGCGTAGCTCCAGGCCATCAGCCCCAGCATTTT. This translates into CASSVAPGHQPQHF.

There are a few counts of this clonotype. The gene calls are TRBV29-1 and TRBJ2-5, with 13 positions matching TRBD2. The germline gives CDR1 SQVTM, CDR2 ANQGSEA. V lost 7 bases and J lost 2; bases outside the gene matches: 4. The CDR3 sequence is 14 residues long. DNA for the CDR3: TGCAGCGGAGAGGGACTAGCGGGACAAGAGACCCAGTACTTC. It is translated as CSGEGLAGQETQYF.

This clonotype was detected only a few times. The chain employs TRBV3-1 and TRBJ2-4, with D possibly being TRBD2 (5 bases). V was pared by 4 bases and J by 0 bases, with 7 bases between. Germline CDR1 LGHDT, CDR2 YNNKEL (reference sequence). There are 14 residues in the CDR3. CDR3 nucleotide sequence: TGTGCCAGCAGCCGCGGACTAGCCAAAAACATTCAGTACTTC. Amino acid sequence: CASSRGLAKNIQYF.

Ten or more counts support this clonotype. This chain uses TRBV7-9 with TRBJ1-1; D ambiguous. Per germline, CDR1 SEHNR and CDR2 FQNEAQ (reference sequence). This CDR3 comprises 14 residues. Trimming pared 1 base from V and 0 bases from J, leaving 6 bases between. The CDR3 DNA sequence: TGTGCCAGCAGCTTAGTAGGCCTGAACACTGAAGCTTTCTTT. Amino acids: CASSLVGLNTEAFF.

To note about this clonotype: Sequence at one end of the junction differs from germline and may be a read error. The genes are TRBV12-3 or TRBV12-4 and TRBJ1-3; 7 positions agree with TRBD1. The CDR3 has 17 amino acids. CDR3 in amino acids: CASSSSSGGRSGNAIYF. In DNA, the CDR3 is TGTGCCAGCAGTTCGAGCTCAGGGGGAAGGTCTGGAAACGCCATATATTTT.

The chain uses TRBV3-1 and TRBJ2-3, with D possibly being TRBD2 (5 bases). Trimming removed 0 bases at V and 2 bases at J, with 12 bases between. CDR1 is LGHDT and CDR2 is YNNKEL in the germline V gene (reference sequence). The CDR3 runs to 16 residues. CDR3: CASSQEWTGITDTQYF. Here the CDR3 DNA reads TGTGCCAGCAGCCAAGAGTGGACGGGGATCACAGATACGCAGTATTTT.

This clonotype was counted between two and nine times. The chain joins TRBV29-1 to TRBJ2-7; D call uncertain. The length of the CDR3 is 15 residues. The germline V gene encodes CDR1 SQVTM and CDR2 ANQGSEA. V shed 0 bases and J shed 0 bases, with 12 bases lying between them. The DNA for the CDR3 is TGCAGCGTTGAAGATGGGCAGAGGAGCTCCTACGAGCAGTACTTC. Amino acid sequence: CSVEDGQRSSYEQYF.

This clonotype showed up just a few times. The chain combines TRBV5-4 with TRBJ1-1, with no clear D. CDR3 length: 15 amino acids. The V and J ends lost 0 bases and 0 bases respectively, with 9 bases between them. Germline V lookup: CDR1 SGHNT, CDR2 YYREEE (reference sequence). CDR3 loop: CASSLEVALNTEAFF. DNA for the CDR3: TGTGCCAGCAGCTTGGAGGTGGCTCTGAACACTGAAGCTTTCTTT.

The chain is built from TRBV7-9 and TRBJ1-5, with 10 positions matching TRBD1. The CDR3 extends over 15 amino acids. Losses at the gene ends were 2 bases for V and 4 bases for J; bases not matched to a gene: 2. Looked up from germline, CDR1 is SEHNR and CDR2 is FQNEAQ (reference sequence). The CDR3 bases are TGTGCCAGCAGCTTAAGGACAGGGGGTAATCAGCCCCAGCATTTT. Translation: CASSLRTGGNQPQHF. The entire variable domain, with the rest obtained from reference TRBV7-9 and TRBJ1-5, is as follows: DTGVSQNPRHKITKRGQNVTFRCDPISEHNRLYWYRQTLGQGPEFLTYFQNEAQLEKSRLLSDRFSAERPKGSFSTLEIQRTEQGDSAMYLCASSLRTGGNQPQHFGDGTRLSIL.

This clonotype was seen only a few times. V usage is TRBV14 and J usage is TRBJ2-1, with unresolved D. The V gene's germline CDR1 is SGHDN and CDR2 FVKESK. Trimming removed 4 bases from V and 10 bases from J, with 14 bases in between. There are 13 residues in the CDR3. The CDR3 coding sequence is TGTGCCAGCAGCCCCACGGAGTTTAGGGAGCAGTTCTTC. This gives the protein CASSPTEFREQFF.

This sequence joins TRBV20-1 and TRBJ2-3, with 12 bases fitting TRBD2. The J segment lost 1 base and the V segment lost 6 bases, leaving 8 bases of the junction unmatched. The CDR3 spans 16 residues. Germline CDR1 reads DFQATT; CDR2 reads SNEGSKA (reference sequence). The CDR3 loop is CSARTSGIRGTDTQYF. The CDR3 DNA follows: TGCAGTGCGAGGACTAGCGGGATTAGGGGCACAGATACGCAGTATTTT.

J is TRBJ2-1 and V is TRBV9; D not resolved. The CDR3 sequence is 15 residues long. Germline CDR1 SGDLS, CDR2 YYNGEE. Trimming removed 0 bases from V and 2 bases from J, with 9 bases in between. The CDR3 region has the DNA TGTGCCAGCAGCGTAGGAGAGTACCCCTACAATGAGCAGTTCTTC. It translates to CASSVGEYPYNEQFF.

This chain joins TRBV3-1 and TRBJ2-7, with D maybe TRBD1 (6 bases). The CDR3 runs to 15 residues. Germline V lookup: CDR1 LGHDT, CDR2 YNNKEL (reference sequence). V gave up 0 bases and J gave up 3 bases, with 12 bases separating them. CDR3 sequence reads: CASSQDRDNFYEQYF. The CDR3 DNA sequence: TGTGCCAGCAGCCAAGACCGGGACAACTTCTACGAGCAGTACTTC.

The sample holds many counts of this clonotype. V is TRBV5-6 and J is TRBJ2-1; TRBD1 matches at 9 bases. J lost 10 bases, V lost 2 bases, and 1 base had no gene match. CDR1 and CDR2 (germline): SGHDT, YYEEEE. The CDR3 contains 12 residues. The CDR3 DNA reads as TGTGCCAGCAGCTTTGGGACAGGGGAGCAGTTCTTC. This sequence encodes CASSFGTGEQFF.

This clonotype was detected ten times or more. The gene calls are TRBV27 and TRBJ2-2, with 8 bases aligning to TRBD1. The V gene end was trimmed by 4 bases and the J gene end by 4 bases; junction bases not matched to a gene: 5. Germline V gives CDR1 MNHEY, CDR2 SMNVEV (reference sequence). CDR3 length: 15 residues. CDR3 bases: TGTGCCAGCAGTTCAGGACAGGGTAGCACCGGGGAGCTGTTTTTT. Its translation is CASSSGQGSTGELFF.

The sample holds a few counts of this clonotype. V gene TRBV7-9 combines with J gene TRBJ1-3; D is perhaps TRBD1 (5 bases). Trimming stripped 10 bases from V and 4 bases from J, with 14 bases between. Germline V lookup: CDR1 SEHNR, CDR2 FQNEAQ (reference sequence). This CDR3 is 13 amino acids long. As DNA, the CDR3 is TGTGCCACCACGCCGGGACCGGGAAACACCATATATTTT. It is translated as CATTPGPGNTIYF.

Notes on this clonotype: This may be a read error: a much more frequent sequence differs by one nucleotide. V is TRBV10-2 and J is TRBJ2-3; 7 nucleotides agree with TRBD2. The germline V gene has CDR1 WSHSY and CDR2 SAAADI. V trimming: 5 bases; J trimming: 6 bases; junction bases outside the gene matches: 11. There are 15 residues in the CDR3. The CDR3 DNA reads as TGCGCCAGCAGTTGCACTAGCGACCCTCGGGATACGCAGTATTTT. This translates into CASSCTSDPRDTQYF.

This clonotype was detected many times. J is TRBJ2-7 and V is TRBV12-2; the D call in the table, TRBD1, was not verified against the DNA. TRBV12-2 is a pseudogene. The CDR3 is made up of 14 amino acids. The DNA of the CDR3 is TGTGCAAGTCGCTTTGTTGGGACGCGGTACGAGCAGTACTTC. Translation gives CASRFVGTRYEQYF.

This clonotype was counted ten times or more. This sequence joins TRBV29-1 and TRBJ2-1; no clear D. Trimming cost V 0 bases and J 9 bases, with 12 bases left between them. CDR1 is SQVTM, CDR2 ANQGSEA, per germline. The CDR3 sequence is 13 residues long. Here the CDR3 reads CSVEENPNSEQFF. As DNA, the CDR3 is TGCAGCGTTGAAGAAAATCCGAACAGTGAGCAGTTCTTC.

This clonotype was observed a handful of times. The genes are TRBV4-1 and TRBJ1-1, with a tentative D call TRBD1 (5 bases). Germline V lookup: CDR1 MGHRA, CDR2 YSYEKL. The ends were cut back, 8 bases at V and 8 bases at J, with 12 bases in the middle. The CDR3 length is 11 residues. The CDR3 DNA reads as TGCGCCAGCCAGGGTATCGTAGAAGCTTTCTTT. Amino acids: CASQGIVEAFF.

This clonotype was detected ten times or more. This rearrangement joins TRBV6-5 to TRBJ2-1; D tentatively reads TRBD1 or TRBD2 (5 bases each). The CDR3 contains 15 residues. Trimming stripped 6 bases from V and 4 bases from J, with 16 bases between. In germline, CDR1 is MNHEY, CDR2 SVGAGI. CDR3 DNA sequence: TGTGCCAGCAGCCCGGGACCGTTATCTTACAATGAGCAGTTCTTC. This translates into CASSPGPLSYNEQFF.

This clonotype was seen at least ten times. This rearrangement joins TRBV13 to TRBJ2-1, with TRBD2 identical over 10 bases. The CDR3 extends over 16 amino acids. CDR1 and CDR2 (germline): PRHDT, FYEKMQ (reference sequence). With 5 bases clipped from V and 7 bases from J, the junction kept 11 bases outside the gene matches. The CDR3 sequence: CASSEEGLAQYNEQFF. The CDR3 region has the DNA TGTGCCAGCAGCGAGGAGGGACTAGCGCAATATAATGAGCAGTTCTTC. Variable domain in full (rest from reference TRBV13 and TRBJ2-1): AAGVIQSPRHLIKEKRETATLKCYPIPRHDTVYWYQQGPGQDPQFLISFYEKMQSDKGSIPDRFSAQQFSDYHSELNMSSLELGDSALYFCASSEEGLAQYNEQFFGPGTRLTVL.

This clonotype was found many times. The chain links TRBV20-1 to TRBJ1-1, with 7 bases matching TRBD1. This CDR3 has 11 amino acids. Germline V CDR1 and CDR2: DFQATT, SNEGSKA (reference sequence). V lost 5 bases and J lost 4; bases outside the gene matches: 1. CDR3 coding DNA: TGCAGTGCTGACAGGGTCACTGAAGCTTTCTTT. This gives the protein CSADRVTEAFF.

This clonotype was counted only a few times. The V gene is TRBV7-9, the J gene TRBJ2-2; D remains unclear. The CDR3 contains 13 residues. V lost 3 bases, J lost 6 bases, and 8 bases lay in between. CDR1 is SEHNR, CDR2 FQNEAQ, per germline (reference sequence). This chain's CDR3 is CASSLRDAGELFF. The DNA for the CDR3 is TGTGCCAGCAGCTTGCGAGACGCCGGGGAGCTGTTTTTT.